The 16 T cell receptor beta chains listed next were all sequenced from one sample in a study of blood T cell repertoires in COVID-19. The assay was immunoSEQ multiplex PCR, and TCRdb's table has in-frame clones only and misses some. The sample has some 180,000 clones, roughly 91% seen once. Sequenced input: peripheral blood. These receptors came from a man between 18 and 29 years old with COVID-19, enrolled during active disease.

The gene calls are TRBV5-1 and TRBJ2-1; TRBD1 matches 7 bases. This CDR3 comprises 15 residues. With V trimmed by 0 bases and J by 3 bases, 3 bases remained unmatched. CDR1 SGHRS and CDR2 YFSETQ come from the germline V gene. Here the CDR3 DNA reads TGCGCCAGCAGCTTGGGCAGGGGGAACTACAATGAGCAGTTCTTC. Protein: CASSLGRGNYNEQFF. Supplemented by reference TRBV5-1 and TRBJ2-1, the full variable domain reads KAGVTQTPRYLIKTRGQQVTLSCSPISGHRSVSWYQQTPGQGLQFLFEYFSETQRNKGNFPGRFSGRQFSNSRSEMNVSTLELGDSALYLCASSLGRGNYNEQFFGPGTRLTVL.

The chain joins TRBV5-1 to TRBJ2-5; D perhaps matches TRBD1 (5 bases). The germline V gene has CDR1 SGHRS and CDR2 YFSETQ. CDR3 length: 17 residues. V shed 4 bases and J shed 2 bases, with 21 bases lying between them. CDR3 DNA sequence: TGCGCCAGCAGCGCCGTGAAAATGGGGCGTCAACAAGAGACCCAGTACTTC. Translating gives CASSAVKMGRQQETQYF.

The J gene is TRBJ1-3, the V gene TRBV28; no definite D call. The CDR3 consists of 15 residues. Germline lookup yields CDR1 MDHEN and CDR2 SYDVKM. V dropped 2 bases and J dropped 2 bases, with 10 bases sitting between them. The CDR3 sequence: CASSLNPTTGNTIYF. The CDR3 DNA is TGTGCCAGCAGTTTAAACCCAACTACTGGAAACACCATATATTTT.

V gene TRBV11-3 combines with J gene TRBJ2-7; D possibly corresponds to TRBD2 (6 bases). The V gene lost 5 bases and the J gene lost 1 base, with 12 bases spanning the gap. CDR3 length: 14 residues. Germline CDR1 SGHNT, CDR2 YENEEA. The CDR3 bases are TGTGCCAGCAGCCCCGGGACTGAATCCTACGAGCAGTACTTC. As protein: CASSPGTESYEQYF.

The V gene is TRBV28, the J gene TRBJ2-3; TRBD2 agrees at 9 bases. With V trimmed by 5 bases and J by 9 bases, 9 bases remained unmatched. This CDR3 spans 14 amino acids. CDR1 is MDHEN and CDR2 is SYDVKM in the germline V gene. The DNA of the CDR3 is TGTGCCAGCAGTCCCCTGGTAGCGGGAGACACGCAGTATTTT. It yields the protein CASSPLVAGDTQYF.

In its sample, this clone was seen once. This rearrangement joins TRBV4-3 to TRBJ2-7, with D maybe TRBD1 (6 bases). This CDR3 spans 14 amino acids. V lost 4 bases and J lost 2, with 12 bases in between. Germline V gene data show CDR1 as LGHNA and CDR2 as YSLEER. In nucleotides, the CDR3 is TGCGCCAGCAGCCCCAATGACAGGACCTACGAGCAGTACTTC. Amino acid sequence: CASSPNDRTYEQYF.

The chain is built from TRBV23-1 and TRBJ1-1; the D is unclear. TRBV23-1 is filed as an ORF, its function uncertain. This CDR3 region has 15 residues. The ends were cut back, 1 base at V and 1 base at J, with 10 bases in the middle. DNA of the CDR3: TGCGCCAGCAGTCAATGCAGGATCAAGAACACTGAAGCTTTCTTT. This gives the protein CASSQCRIKNTEAFF.

The chain recombines TRBV28 with TRBJ2-7, with 9 positions matching TRBD2. CDR3 size: 15 residues. CDR1 and CDR2 from the germline V gene are MDHEN and SYDVKM. V shed 3 bases, J shed 2 bases, and the junction held 5 bases outside the gene matches. The CDR3 here is CASSFPSGIPYEQYF. CDR3 DNA: TGTGCCAGCAGTTTCCCTAGCGGGATCCCCTACGAGCAGTACTTC.

The chain recombines TRBV7-9 with TRBJ2-1, with D perhaps matching TRBD1 (6 bases). Deletions cut 3 bases from V and 4 bases from J, with 13 bases between. The length of the CDR3 is 15 residues. From germline, CDR1 is SEHNR and CDR2 FQNEAQ (reference sequence). The CDR3, as DNA: TGTGCCAGCAGCTTGACAGGCCACCCATACAATGAGCAGTTCTTC. Its translation is CASSLTGHPYNEQFF.

The V call is TRBV23-1, the J call TRBJ2-3, with D perhaps matching TRBD1 (5 bases). TRBV23-1 is an ORF, with its function uncertain. The CDR3 has 13 residues. V lost 3 bases to trimming and J lost 5 bases, with 9 bases between them. In DNA, the CDR3 is TGCGCCAGCAGTCAGGCAGGGAAAGATACGCAGTATTTT. This encodes CASSQAGKDTQYF.

This clone was observed once. V gene TRBV20-1 combines with J gene TRBJ2-7, with 11 positions matching TRBD2. This CDR3 spans 15 amino acids. Per the germline V gene, CDR1 is DFQATT and CDR2 is SNEGSKA (reference sequence). With 6 bases clipped from V and 4 bases from J, the junction kept 11 bases outside the gene matches. The CDR3 sequence is CSASVPGLAEYEQYF. CDR3 coding DNA: TGCAGTGCGAGTGTTCCGGGACTAGCGGAATACGAGCAGTACTTC.

The V gene is TRBV30, the J gene TRBJ1-1; 7 nucleotides match TRBD1. V lost 4 bases and J lost 8; bases outside the gene matches: 16. This CDR3 comprises 15 residues. The germline V gene has CDR1 GTSNPN and CDR2 SVGIG (reference sequence). In DNA form, the CDR3 reads TGTGCCTGGACCAAAACGACAGGGATGGTAGCCGAAGCTTTCTTT. It yields the protein CAWTKTTGMVAEAFF.

This clone was counted between two and nine times. The rearrangement uses TRBV5-6 and TRBJ2-4; no firm D call. From germline, CDR1 is SGHDT and CDR2 YYEEEE. CDR3 length: 15 amino acids. Trimming cost V 2 bases and J 0 bases, with 9 bases left between them. The CDR3 bases are TGTGCCAGCAGCTTCAATGACATAGCCAAAAACATTCAGTACTTC. This codes for CASSFNDIAKNIQYF.

This clone is a singleton in its sample. V is TRBV6-5 and J is TRBJ2-3; 7 positions match TRBD2. Unmatched junction bases numbered 5, after V lost 0 bases and J lost 2 bases. This CDR3 comprises 16 residues. The V gene's germline CDR1 is MNHEY and CDR2 SVGAGI. CDR3 region: CASSYSREWDTDTQYF. In DNA form, the CDR3 reads TGTGCCAGCAGTTACTCGCGGGAGTGGGACACAGATACGCAGTATTTT.

This sequence joins TRBV6-1 and TRBJ1-5; maybe TRBD1 (5 bases). The V end lost 2 bases, the J end lost 0 bases, and 14 bases lay between the germline ends. Germline CDR1 reads MNHNS; CDR2 reads SASEGT. This CDR3 contains 17 residues. CDR3 in DNA: TGTGCCAGCAGTGAATCGGCAGGGTGGTTTAGCAATCAGCCCCAGCATTTT. The encoded protein is CASSESAGWFSNQPQHF.

This clone came up once. The rearrangement uses TRBV6-6 and TRBJ2-7, with a possible D match to TRBD2 (5 bases). V was pared by 2 bases and J by 5 bases, with 7 bases between. Germline V gene lookup returns CDR1 MNHNY and CDR2 SVGAGI (reference sequence). The CDR3 runs 12 residues. This chain's CDR3 is CASSYEGDEQYF. The CDR3 DNA reads TGTGCCAGCAGTTACGAGGGAGACGAGCAGTACTTC.